This TCR beta chain was captured in a study of control samples from healthy donors and cancer patients. CDR1 is LGHDT, CDR2 YNNKEL, per germline (reference sequence). V lost 2 bases and J lost 4, with 5 bases in between. The CDR3 loop spans 12 amino acids. TCRdb's table, derived via immunoSEQ multiplex PCR, lists solely in-frame clones and lacks some. The sample carries 150,000 to 200,000 clones, about 91% recorded once. This sequence was found in a woman younger than 45 in good health. The chain recombines TRBV3-1 (or the pseudogene TRBV3-2) with TRBJ2-5; D gene uncertain. The sequenced sample was blood. CDR3 DNA sequence: TGTGCCAGCAGCCAATATCCAGAGACCCAGTACTTC. Residues: CASSQYPETQYF.